These T cell receptor beta chains were read from a single sample in a study of shared clonotypes between healthy human individuals. TCRdb keeps only in-frame clones here, not all; method: immunoSEQ multiplex PCR. Counted here are hundreds of thousands of clones, 73% occurring once; the ten biggest clones make up 1.5% to 2%. Sequenced sample: memory CD4+ T cells sorted from blood. These receptor sequences come from a woman younger than 45 in good health. The conserved cysteine and the conserved F or W are not part of the CDR3 here. Fields, in order: J gene, V gene, clone size, CDR3 protein. Size values are once, few and many counts, or a class for expanded clones, and some rows have none.

>TRBJ2-1|TRBV27|.
ASRAGRSYNEQF
>TRBJ1-2|TRBV19|few
ASSIGGQLPYGYT
>TRBJ2-5|TRBV21-1|few
ASKPYRGVRREQY
>TRBJ1-2|TRBV5-6|.
ASSPGLGGPNYGYT
>TRBJ2-3|TRBV27|once
ASTTGGAVDTQY
>TRBJ1-2|TRBV2|.
ASRGLGGYT
>TRBJ2-1|TRBV6-5|.
ASRGSGKF
>TRBJ1-5|TRBV6-1|.
ASSGGLHQPQH
>TRBJ2-5|TRBV20-1|.
SGAPEETQY
>TRBJ2-7|TRBV27|.
ASSPLANSYEQY
>TRBJ1-1|TRBV2|medium-sized
ASSPTGGENTEAF
>TRBJ2-7|TRBV5-1|.
ASSLFLAGGWREQY
>TRBJ2-3|TRBV18|.
ASSPSPGGTDTQY
>TRBJ2-5|TRBV10-2|once
ASRMYRGETQY
>TRBJ1-5|TRBV6-1|.
ASSREEGRDQPQH
>TRBJ1-3|TRBV11-2|.
ASRSPGRAREKGNTIY
>TRBJ2-1|TRBV6-5|many
ASRGLAGNEQF
>TRBJ1-1|TRBV28|.
ASRGVSPTEAF
>TRBJ2-2|TRBV5-1|.
ASSIEGQGRELF
>TRBJ2-1|TRBV21-1|few
APGRAAYNEQF
>TRBJ1-3|TRBV4-1|.
ASSQGGAISGNTIY
>TRBJ1-5|TRBV5-1|.
ASSLGGLNQPQH
>TRBJ1-2|TRBV19|.
ASSITGGTNYGYT
>TRBJ2-7|TRBV28|.
ASSLGSETNYEQY
>TRBJ2-3|TRBV10-2|.
ASGPLLDTQY
>TRBJ1-1|TRBV7-2|.
ASSHGQMNTEAF
>TRBJ2-7|TRBV7-2|.
ASSFLADGGEQY
>TRBJ1-4|TRBV6-1|few
ASSETTGFGEKLF
>TRBJ1-1|TRBV18|.
ASSPSGDTEAF
>TRBJ2-7|TRBV7-3|.
ASSSGQGIGEQY
>.|TRBV15|.
ATSRGGTVAYEQY
>TRBJ2-7|TRBV2|.
ASSEGLAGDPEQY
>TRBJ1-4|TRBV7-9|many
ASSRDRGEEKLF
>TRBJ1-1|TRBV18|.
ASSPGRVAF
>TRBJ2-7|TRBV10-1|few
ASSEGQGFYEQY
>TRBJ1-1|TRBV30|.
ARNRGPTTEAF
>TRBJ1-5|TRBV19|.
ASSISWTGGFGQPQH
>TRBJ2-7|TRBV5-1|few
ASSLALAGIREQY
>TRBJ1-1|TRBV5-1|.
ASSIQGWATEAF
>TRBJ1-1|TRBV25-1|.
ASSDIGGDTEAF
>TRBJ2-2|TRBV19|once
ASMGRIAFTGELF
>TRBJ2-3|TRBV27|.
ASTPRVTDTQY
>TRBJ2-5|TRBV4-1|.
ASSQVSGTAETQY
>TRBJ2-5|TRBV5-1|.
ASSPGGIVLETQY
>TRBJ2-1|TRBV6-5|many
ASSLAGENNEQF
>TRBJ2-1|TRBV5-4|.
ASSFGSGHLSSYNEQF
>TRBJ1-5|TRBV18|.
ASSPRADQPQH
>TRBJ2-2|TRBV4-1|.
ASSQDWTYTGELF
>TRBJ1-2|TRBV11-2|.
ASSLVAGSNYGYT
>TRBJ1-4|TRBV19|many
ASSPVANEKLF
>TRBJ2-1|TRBV20-1|.
SASSYNEQF
>TRBJ2-1|TRBV28|.
ASSPRPGRTYNEQF
>TRBJ1-2|TRBV5-8|once
ASSLSWPYGYT
>TRBJ2-5|TRBV11-2|.
ASSLDRTGSQETQY
>TRBJ2-1|TRBV28|once
ASTDPSGRAVEQF
>TRBJ2-3|TRBV19|.
ASSRDRGTGGMDTQY
>TRBJ2-4|TRBV4-1|.
ASSQEYGGSVNIQY
>TRBJ2-1|TRBV9|.
ASSAITGTSGSVGEQF
>TRBJ2-7|TRBV14|once
ASSQAGPHLSYEQY